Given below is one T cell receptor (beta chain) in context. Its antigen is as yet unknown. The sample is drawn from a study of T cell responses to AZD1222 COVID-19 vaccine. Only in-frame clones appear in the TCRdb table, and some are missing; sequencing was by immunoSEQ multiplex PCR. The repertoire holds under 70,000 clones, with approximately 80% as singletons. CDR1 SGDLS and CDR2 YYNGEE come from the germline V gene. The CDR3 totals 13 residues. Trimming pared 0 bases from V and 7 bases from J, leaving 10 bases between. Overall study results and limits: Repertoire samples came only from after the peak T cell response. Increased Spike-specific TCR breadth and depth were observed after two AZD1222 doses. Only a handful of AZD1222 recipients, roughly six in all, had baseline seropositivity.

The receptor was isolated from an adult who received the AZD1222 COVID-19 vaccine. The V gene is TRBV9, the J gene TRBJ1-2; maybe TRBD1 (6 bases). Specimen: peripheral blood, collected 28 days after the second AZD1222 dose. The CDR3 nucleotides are TGTGCCAGCAGCGTAGACAGGGAGTTTGGCTACACCTTC. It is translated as CASSVDREFGYTF.